One sample yielded the 17 T cell receptor beta chains listed below, sequenced in a study of patients and donors after allogeneic stem cell transplantation. TCRdb redid the calling of the RT-PCR reads with MiXCR, one entry per CDR3 protein. The sample yields 110,000 or so distinct CDR3 sequences, roughly 35% seen once. The sequencing input was blood, either unsorted or a sorted T cell fraction (not recorded which). The source is a human donor who was either an allogeneic HSCT recipient or a stem cell or donor lymphocyte infusion donor (not recorded which). It is not recorded whose cells these are; they may come from a transplant donor.

The rearrangement uses TRBV25-1 and TRBJ1-1; D unclear. Germline V gene lookup returns CDR1 MGHDK and CDR2 SYGVNS. Trimming pared 0 bases from V and 7 bases from J, leaving 9 bases between. The CDR3 totals 13 residues. The CDR3 loop reads CASSEYESSEAFF. CDR3 bases: TGTGCCAGCAGTGAATATGAATCGAGTGAAGCTTTCTTT.

This clonotype was seen many times. This chain connects TRBV12-3 or TRBV12-4 to TRBJ1-1; D is perhaps TRBD1 (6 bases). The CDR3 loop spans 14 amino acids. Between the trimmed V and J ends, which lost 6 bases and 0 bases, there was a span of 11 bases. As DNA, the CDR3 is TGTGCCAGCAGGGGGGACACCTTGAACACTGAAGCTTTCTTT. This encodes CASRGDTLNTEAFF.

This chain links TRBV9 with TRBJ2-2; possibly TRBD1 or TRBD2 for D (5 bases each). CDR1 is SGDLS, CDR2 YYNGEE, per germline. The V end was cut by 6 bases, the J end by 4 bases, with 13 bases between. CDR3 size: 14 residues. The CDR3 DNA is TGTGCCAGCAAGCGATCAGGGACCACCGGGGAGCTGTTTTTT. Its translation: CASKRSGTTGELFF.

This rearrangement joins TRBV20-1 to TRBJ1-2; 8 bases agree with TRBD1. The length of the CDR3 is 13 residues. Losses at the gene ends were 3 bases for V and 7 bases for J; bases not matched to a gene: 7. In germline, CDR1 is DFQATT, CDR2 SNEGSKA (reference sequence). CDR3 region: CSARLTGVGGYTF. CDR3 bases: TGCAGTGCTAGGTTGACAGGGGTCGGTGGCTACACCTTC.

In this sample, this clonotype turned up a few times. V is TRBV7-6 and J is TRBJ1-3; D is unresolved. The ends were cut back, 0 bases at V and 0 bases at J, with 6 bases in the middle. This CDR3 contains 15 residues. The germline V gene has CDR1 SGHVS and CDR2 FNYEAQ. CDR3 nucleotides: TGTGCCAGCAGCTTAGCGGTGGACTCTGGAAACACCATATATTTT. Protein product: CASSLAVDSGNTIYF.

This clonotype was seen more than once but under ten times. The rearrangement joins TRBV24-1 to TRBJ2-2; the D gene could be TRBD1 or TRBD2 (6 bases each). Germline CDR1 and CDR2: KGHDR and SFDVKD. Trimming left V 5 bases short and J 5 bases short, with 17 bases between. The CDR3 consists of 16 residues. The CDR3 nucleotides are TGTGCCACCAGTGCATTGACGGGGGCTGGTACCGGGGAGCTGTTTTTT. It codes for CATSALTGAGTGELFF.

The chain is built from TRBV25-1 and TRBJ1-1, with D hard to call. The CDR3 has 13 amino acids. Germline assignment: CDR1 MGHDK and CDR2 SYGVNS. V was clipped by 6 bases and J by 3 bases, with 11 bases between them. The CDR3 bases are TGTGCCAGCAGATTACACCCCGACACTGAAGCTTTCTTT. Its translation is CASRLHPDTEAFF.

This clonotype was seen a few times. The chain links TRBV12-3 or TRBV12-4 to TRBJ2-7; 12 bases fit TRBD2. Trimming cost V 6 bases and J 3 bases; bases outside gene matches: 15. There are 18 residues in the CDR3. CDR3 region: CASSITGRLAGAHYEQYF. The CDR3 region has the DNA TGTGCCAGCAGCATTACAGGGAGACTAGCGGGAGCCCACTACGAGCAGTACTTC.

In this sample, this clonotype turned up many times. The genes are TRBV6-5 and TRBJ1-5; perhaps TRBD1 as D (6 bases). CDR1 and CDR2 (germline): MNHEY, SVGAGI. This CDR3 is 15 amino acids long. V dropped 6 bases and J dropped 8 bases, with 20 bases sitting between them. Written as DNA, the CDR3 is TGTGCCAGCAGCCCTGGGGGGGCTCTAAGGAAGCCCCAGCATTTT. This codes for CASSPGGALRKPQHF.

This clonotype turned up a few times. The chain carries TRBV9 and TRBJ2-1; 8 bases match TRBD2. V gave up 6 bases and J gave up 8 bases; unmatched junction bases: 10. The CDR3 runs to 14 residues. From germline, CDR1 is SGDLS and CDR2 YYNGEE. DNA of the CDR3: TGTGCCAGCAAACCGGGACTAGATTTGGATGAGCAGTTCTTC. It codes for CASKPGLDLDEQFF.

The V gene is TRBV20-1, the J gene TRBJ2-1; a possible D gene is TRBD2 (6 bases). Trimming stripped 4 bases from V and 4 bases from J, with 14 bases between. The CDR3 contains 14 residues. Per the germline V gene, CDR1 is DFQATT and CDR2 is SNEGSKA (reference sequence). This CDR3 reads CSAISSVQYNEQFF. The CDR3 nucleotides are TGCAGTGCTATCTCTAGCGTTCAATACAATGAGCAGTTCTTC.

This clonotype was counted only a few times. CDR3 in amino acids: CASSPVGTSASYEQYF. As DNA, the CDR3 is TGTGCCAGCAGCCCAGTCGGGACTAGCGCTTCCTACGAGCAGTACTTC. This sequence joins TRBV6-2 or TRBV6-3 and TRBJ2-7; 10 nucleotides match TRBD2. Germline CDR1 MNHEY, CDR2 SVGEGT. Losses at the gene ends were 6 bases for V and 1 base for J; bases not matched to a gene: 9. This CDR3 spans 16 amino acids.

The V gene is TRBV20-1, the J gene TRBJ2-1; 8 nucleotides line up with TRBD2. CDR3 length: 14 amino acids. The junction had 4 bases not matched to a gene; V was cut back by 4 bases and J by 2 bases. From germline, CDR1 is DFQATT and CDR2 SNEGSKA (reference sequence). The CDR3 region is CSAIGGRPYNEQFF. CDR3 coding DNA: TGCAGTGCTATAGGCGGGAGGCCCTACAATGAGCAGTTCTTC.

This rearrangement joins TRBV9 to TRBJ1-2; no clear D. The V end was cut by 0 bases, the J end by 3 bases, with 12 bases between. Germline V CDR1 and CDR2: SGDLS, YYNGEE. The CDR3 consists of 15 residues. CDR3 amino acids: CASSVEALAHYGYTF. The CDR3 DNA follows: TGTGCCAGCAGCGTAGAAGCTTTAGCTCACTATGGCTACACCTTC.

Only a few counts were recorded for this clonotype. This chain links TRBV20-1 with TRBJ1-3; D is unresolved. Per germline, CDR1 DFQATT and CDR2 SNEGSKA (reference sequence). The CDR3 covers 17 residues. Trimming stripped 3 bases from V and 3 bases from J, with 21 bases between. This chain's CDR3 is CSASSNPQSTFGNTIYF. CDR3 bases: TGCAGTGCTAGTTCTAATCCGCAGTCAACTTTTGGAAACACCATATATTTT.

This chain joins TRBV6-6 and TRBJ1-3; possibly TRBD1 for D (5 bases). Trimming cost V 10 bases and J 0 bases, with 10 bases left between them. CDR1 and CDR2 (germline): MNHNY, SVGAGI (reference sequence). This CDR3 has 13 residues. The CDR3 sequence: CAIRGASGNTIYF. CDR3 sequence (DNA): TGTGCCATCAGAGGGGCCTCTGGAAACACCATATATTTT.

The V and J genes are TRBV20-1 and TRBJ2-7; TRBD2 matches at 14 bases. The CDR3 sequence is 16 residues long. Germline CDR1 is DFQATT and CDR2 is SNEGSKA (reference sequence). The J segment lost 3 bases and the V segment lost 3 bases, leaving 7 bases of the junction unmatched. CDR3 region: CSASRKGTSGGYEQYF. CDR3 DNA: TGCAGTGCTAGCCGGAAGGGGACTAGCGGGGGCTACGAGCAGTACTTC.